A single sample is the source of the 28 T cell receptor beta chains below, sequenced in a study of blood T cell repertoires in COVID-19. Profiled with immunoSEQ multiplex PCR; TCRdb holds only in-frame clones, not every one. Among some 120,000 clones listed, around nine tenths were seen once. Sequences were obtained from peripheral blood. The receptors originated from a man over 45 with active COVID-19.

The genes are TRBV5-1 and TRBJ2-1; D call uncertain. CDR3 length: 15 amino acids. Trimming shortened V by 2 bases and J by 10 bases, and 19 bases separated the two germline ends. Germline loops: CDR1 SGHRS, CDR2 YFSETQ. DNA of the CDR3: TGCGCCAGCAGCTTCCGAGCCCCTCGAACCGGGGAGCAGTTCTTC. It is translated as CASSFRAPRTGEQFF.

The V gene is TRBV3-1 (or the pseudogene TRBV3-2), the J gene TRBJ2-7; 9 nucleotides line up with TRBD1. The germline V gene has CDR1 LGHDT and CDR2 YNNKEL (reference sequence). V lost 1 base, J lost 1 base, and 2 bases stayed unmatched. CDR3 length: 15 residues. Here the CDR3 DNA reads TGTGCCAGCAGCCAAGCCGGGACAGGGTCCTACGAGCAGTACTTC. Protein product: CASSQAGTGSYEQYF.

The V and J genes are TRBV30 and TRBJ2-2; D gene ambiguous. Deletions cut 0 bases from V and 8 bases from J, with 4 bases between. Germline V gene sequence: CDR1 GTSNPN, CDR2 SVGIG (reference sequence). The CDR3 is 11 amino acids. This CDR3 is CAWSVTGELFF. The CDR3 DNA is TGTGCCTGGAGTGTAACAGGGGAGCTGTTTTTT.

The chain is built from TRBV2 and TRBJ2-3; TRBD1 agrees at 9 bases. With 4 bases clipped from V and 0 bases from J, the junction kept 8 bases outside the gene matches. The CDR3 runs to 17 residues. The germline gives CDR1 SNHLY, CDR2 FYNNEI. The CDR3 region has the DNA TGTGCCAGCAGTGGACAGGGGGGCCGCCATAGCACAGATACGCAGTATTTT. This sequence encodes CASSGQGGRHSTDTQYF. Based on the CDR3 plus reference TRBV2 and TRBJ2-3, the full variable domain is EPEVTQTPSHQVTQMGQEVILRCVPISNHLYFYWYRQILGQKVEFLVSFYNNEISEKSEIFDDQFSVERPDGSNFTLKIRSTKLEDSAMYFCASSGQGGRHSTDTQYFGPGTRLTVL.

This clone was detected only once. The genes are TRBV3-1 (or the pseudogene TRBV3-2) and TRBJ1-2; D might be TRBD1 (6 bases). CDR1 is LGHDT and CDR2 is YNNKEL in the germline V gene (reference sequence). Trimming pared 1 base from V and 5 bases from J, leaving 17 bases between. This CDR3 has 16 amino acids. The CDR3 sequence: CASSQVLRRGPYGYTF. CDR3 DNA sequence: TGTGCCAGCAGCCAAGTTCTAAGGCGGGGGCCTTATGGCTACACCTTC.

The chain recombines TRBV6-5 with TRBJ1-1, with 10 bases aligning to TRBD1. Trimming took 4 bases from V and 1 from J; bases not matched to a gene: 6. Germline V CDR1 and CDR2: MNHEY, SVGAGI. The CDR3 covers 16 residues. CDR3 loop: CASSSRDRGPNTEAFF. CDR3 DNA sequence: TGTGCCAGCAGTTCCCGGGACAGGGGACCGAACACTGAAGCTTTCTTT.

V usage is TRBV6-5 and J usage is TRBJ1-2, with D unclear. The CDR3 contains 15 residues. V lost 0 bases to trimming and J lost 6 bases, with 14 bases between them. In germline, CDR1 is MNHEY, CDR2 SVGAGI. The CDR3 nucleotides are TGTGCCAGCAGTTACTCGACGGGAAGGAGCGATGGCTACACCTTC. It encodes CASSYSTGRSDGYTF.

The chain joins TRBV4-2 to TRBJ2-1; TRBD1 matches 8 bases. Germline assignment: CDR1 LGHNA and CDR2 YNFKEQ. This CDR3 is 14 amino acids long. The junction had 3 bases not matched to a gene; V was cut back by 2 bases and J by 6 bases. The CDR3 loop is CASSQRTGRNEQFF. DNA for the CDR3: TGTGCCAGCAGCCAAAGGACAGGGCGCAATGAGCAGTTCTTC.

The V and J genes are TRBV12-3 or TRBV12-4 and TRBJ2-5; D remains ambiguous. This CDR3 has 13 residues. V was pared by 2 bases and J by 4 bases, with 8 bases between. The CDR3: CASSLIPGETQYF. CDR3 in DNA: TGTGCCAGCAGTTTAATCCCGGGAGAGACCCAGTACTTC.

V is TRBV10-3 and J is TRBJ1-6, with 9 positions matching TRBD1. Germline assignment: CDR1 ENHRY and CDR2 SYGVKD. The CDR3 length is 15 residues. The ends lost 6 bases at V and 6 bases at J; junction bases unmatched: 6. The CDR3 DNA follows: TGTGCCATCAGCCCACAGGGGGCGCGTAATTCACCCCTCCACTTT. Protein sequence: CAISPQGARNSPLHF.

The chain joins TRBV3-1 (or the pseudogene TRBV3-2) to TRBJ2-3; 8 bases align to TRBD2. Trimming at V came to 1 base and at J to 5 bases, leaving 5 bases not matched to a gene. The CDR3 is made up of 15 amino acids. Germline CDR1 is LGHDT and CDR2 is YNNKEL (reference sequence). The CDR3 DNA reads TGTGCCAGCAGCCAAGTATGGGCGGGAGGAGATACGCAGTATTTT. Translating it yields CASSQVWAGGDTQYF.

The rearrangement joins TRBV7-9 to TRBJ1-3; a possible D gene is TRBD1 (5 bases). Germline V gene sequence: CDR1 SEHNR, CDR2 FQNEAQ (reference sequence). The CDR3 runs 15 residues. The V end lost 0 bases, the J end lost 3 bases, and 9 bases lay between the germline ends. The CDR3 coding sequence is TGTGCCAGCAGCTTAGCGGCGGGGGATGGAAACACCATATATTTT. It codes for CASSLAAGDGNTIYF.

The chain recombines TRBV18 with TRBJ1-1, with 8 bases aligning to TRBD1. V lost 4 bases, J lost 5 bases, and 9 bases stayed unmatched. From germline, CDR1 is KGHSH and CDR2 LQKENI. The CDR3 spans 15 residues. Written as DNA, the CDR3 is TGTGCCAGCTCACTACCGACAGGGGCTAAGACTGAAGCTTTCTTT. Its protein product is CASSLPTGAKTEAFF.

V is TRBV16 and J is TRBJ1-1; D is ambiguous. V was pared by 0 bases and J by 0 bases, with 8 bases between. The CDR3 contains 15 residues. In germline, CDR1 is KGHSY, CDR2 FQNENV. CDR3 region: CASSQSGHVNTEAFF. CDR3 sequence (DNA): TGTGCCAGCAGCCAATCTGGGCACGTGAACACTGAAGCTTTCTTT.

V is TRBV5-1 and J is TRBJ2-3, with TRBD1 identical over 7 bases. V lost 3 bases, J lost 1 base, and 8 bases stayed unmatched. Germline V gene lookup returns CDR1 SGHRS and CDR2 YFSETQ. This CDR3 comprises 16 residues. Written as DNA, the CDR3 is TGCGCCAGCAGCTCGGGAACAGGGGTTGGCACAGATACGCAGTATTTT. Translated: CASSSGTGVGTDTQYF. Using reference TRBV5-1 and TRBJ2-3 for the parts outside the CDR3, the full variable domain is KAGVTQTPRYLIKTRGQQVTLSCSPISGHRSVSWYQQTPGQGLQFLFEYFSETQRNKGNFPGRFSGRQFSNSRSEMNVSTLELGDSALYLCASSSGTGVGTDTQYFGPGTRLTVL.

This clone appeared once. V usage is TRBV5-6 and J usage is TRBJ2-5; 11 nucleotides align to TRBD1. V was clipped by 3 bases and J by 5 bases; unmatched bases: 9. Germline V gives CDR1 SGHDT, CDR2 YYEEEE. This CDR3 region has 16 residues. The CDR3 protein is CASSSAGTGGIETQYF. The CDR3 DNA reads as TGTGCCAGCAGCTCAGCCGGGACAGGGGGTATCGAGACCCAGTACTTC.

The chain uses TRBV6-1 and TRBJ2-7; 8 bases match TRBD1. This CDR3 is built from 14 residues. J lost 2 bases, V lost 1 base, and 1 base had no gene match. Germline assignment: CDR1 MNHNS and CDR2 SASEGT. CDR3 coding DNA: TGTGCCAGCAGTGAAGGGACAGGGACCTACGAGCAGTACGTC. Residues: CASSEGTGTYEQYV.

The chain carries TRBV13 and TRBJ2-3; D is unresolved. The germline gives CDR1 PRHDT, CDR2 FYEKMQ (reference sequence). The CDR3 spans 13 residues. V lost 2 bases, J lost 5 bases, and 8 bases lay in between. The chain's CDR3 is CASSLRLGDTQYF. CDR3 in DNA: TGTGCCAGCAGCTTAAGACTGGGAGATACGCAGTATTTT. The full variable domain, rest sourced from reference TRBV13 and TRBJ2-3, is AAGVIQSPRHLIKEKRETATLKCYPIPRHDTVYWYQQGPGQDPQFLISFYEKMQSDKGSIPDRFSAQQFSDYHSELNMSSLELGDSALYFCASSLRLGDTQYFGPGTRLTVL.

This clone was recorded a few times. The chain couples TRBV2 to TRBJ2-2, with a weak D call TRBD1 (6 bases). V lost 4 bases and J lost 6, with 9 bases in between. The CDR3 consists of 13 residues. Germline V gene data show CDR1 as SNHLY and CDR2 as FYNNEI. DNA for the CDR3: TGTGCCAGCAGTGGCCAGGGGTCCGGGGAGCTGTTTTTT. As protein: CASSGQGSGELFF.

This chain connects TRBV7-8 to TRBJ2-7; 8 bases agree with TRBD2. In germline, CDR1 is SGHVS, CDR2 FQNEAQ. After removal of 2 bases from V and 5 bases from J, the junction contained 8 bases not matched to a gene. This CDR3 is built from 15 residues. DNA for the CDR3: TGTGCCAGCAGCTTATACGGGAGGGAGTCCCACGAGCAGTACGTC. Protein product: CASSLYGRESHEQYV.

The CDR3 reads CASSETGTYEQYV. As DNA, the CDR3 is TGTGCCAGCAGTGAAACGGGTACCTACGAGCAGTACGTC. This chain joins TRBV2 and TRBJ2-7; the D is unclear. V shed 2 bases and J shed 2 bases, with 7 bases lying between them. CDR1 and CDR2 (germline): SNHLY, FYNNEI. This CDR3 contains 13 residues.

The CDR3 sequence is CASRPGLAETQYF. The CDR3 bases are TGTGCCAGCAGGCCCGGACTAGCGGAGACCCAGTACTTC. The chain employs TRBV7-9 and TRBJ2-5; TRBD2 matches at 9 bases. V lost 6 bases, J lost 5 bases, and 4 bases stayed unmatched. The germline V gene has CDR1 SEHNR and CDR2 FQNEAQ (reference sequence). This CDR3 is 13 amino acids long.

CDR3 bases: TGTGCCAGCCAATGGGGGACAGCTACCTATAATTCACCCCTCCACTTT. Translating it yields CASQWGTATYNSPLHF. The chain has TRBV19 and TRBJ1-6, with 7 bases aligning to TRBD1. CDR1 is LNHDA and CDR2 is SQIVND in the germline V gene (reference sequence). Trimming at V came to 9 bases and at J to 2 bases, leaving 10 bases not matched to a gene. This CDR3 contains 16 residues.

This chain links TRBV19 with TRBJ1-1; D gene uncertain. Trimming shortened V by 3 bases and J by 7 bases, and 15 bases separated the two germline ends. The CDR3 extends over 14 amino acids. Germline CDR1 LNHDA, CDR2 SQIVND (reference sequence). The CDR3 here is CASSIGRRSLEAFF. The CDR3, as DNA: TGTGCCAGTAGTATTGGCCGGAGAAGCCTTGAAGCTTTCTTT.

This chain uses TRBV15 with TRBJ2-7; a possible D gene is TRBD2 (6 bases). CDR1 is LNHNV and CDR2 is YYDKDF in the germline V gene (reference sequence). V shed 1 base and J shed 5 bases, with 18 bases lying between them. The CDR3 is made up of 16 amino acids. The CDR3 protein is CATSRGGEGRFHEQYF. The CDR3 nucleotides read TGTGCCACCAGCAGAGGGGGAGAGGGGAGGTTCCACGAGCAGTACTTC.

The chain carries TRBV29-1 and TRBJ1-1, with D perhaps matching TRBD1 (5 bases). The CDR3 runs 12 residues. With 7 bases removed from V and 1 base from J, the gap between germline ends came to 10 bases. Germline CDR1 reads SQVTM; CDR2 reads ANQGSEA. The CDR3 protein is CSASTGNTEAFF. For the CDR3, the DNA is TGCAGCGCCTCAACAGGGAACACTGAAGCTTTCTTT.

The V gene is TRBV2, the J gene TRBJ1-5; 7 bases match TRBD1. Trimming removed 5 bases from V and 6 bases from J; junction bases left unmatched: 4. The germline V gene encodes CDR1 SNHLY and CDR2 FYNNEI. This CDR3 has 13 amino acids. CDR3 region: CASSQQGVQPQHF. The CDR3 nucleotides read TGTGCCAGCAGTCAGCAGGGGGTTCAGCCCCAGCATTTT.

This clone was observed a handful of times. The J gene is TRBJ2-5, the V gene TRBV4-1; 11 bases agree with TRBD2. V shed 0 bases, J shed 1 base, and the junction held 1 base outside the gene matches. In germline, CDR1 is MGHRA, CDR2 YSYEKL. This CDR3 is 16 amino acids long. This CDR3 is CASSQDSGGGQETQYF. DNA of the CDR3: TGCGCCAGCAGCCAAGATAGCGGGGGGGGCCAAGAGACCCAGTACTTC.